A single sample gave rise to the 2 T cell receptor beta chains below, sequenced in a study of prognosis after radiotherapy for stage I lung cancer. The authors amplified TCR beta CDR3 from genomic DNA using two-round multiplex PCR. Round one of PCR was performed, and it used primers specific to each TRBV and TRBJ gene. TCRdb re-called the multiplex PCR reads with MiXCR, one entry per CDR3 protein. The sample holds approximately 13,000 distinct CDR3 sequences, 25% to 40% seen once. The source was PBMCs, collected before or after stereotactic body radiation therapy (not recorded which). These receptors all come from a donor over 45 with non-small cell lung cancer.

This clonotype has a count of ten or more. A much larger clone lies a single base off, so this may be a read error. The chain joins TRBV7-3 to TRBJ1-1, with a tentative D call TRBD1 (5 bases). This CDR3 has 14 residues. Germline loops: CDR1 SGHTA, CDR2 FQGTGA. In DNA form, the CDR3 reads TGTACCAGCAGCTTGGGGGGAGTGAACACTGAAGCTTTCTTT. This gives the protein CTSSLGGVNTEAFF.

This rearrangement joins TRBV7-3 to TRBJ2-3; no firm D call. The CDR3 has 13 residues. V gave up 5 bases and J gave up 1 base, with 7 bases separating them. CDR1 SGHTA and CDR2 FQGTGA come from the germline V gene. This CDR3 is CASSDDGTDTQYF. The CDR3 nucleotides read TGTGCCAGCAGCGATGACGGCACAGATACGCAGTATTTT.